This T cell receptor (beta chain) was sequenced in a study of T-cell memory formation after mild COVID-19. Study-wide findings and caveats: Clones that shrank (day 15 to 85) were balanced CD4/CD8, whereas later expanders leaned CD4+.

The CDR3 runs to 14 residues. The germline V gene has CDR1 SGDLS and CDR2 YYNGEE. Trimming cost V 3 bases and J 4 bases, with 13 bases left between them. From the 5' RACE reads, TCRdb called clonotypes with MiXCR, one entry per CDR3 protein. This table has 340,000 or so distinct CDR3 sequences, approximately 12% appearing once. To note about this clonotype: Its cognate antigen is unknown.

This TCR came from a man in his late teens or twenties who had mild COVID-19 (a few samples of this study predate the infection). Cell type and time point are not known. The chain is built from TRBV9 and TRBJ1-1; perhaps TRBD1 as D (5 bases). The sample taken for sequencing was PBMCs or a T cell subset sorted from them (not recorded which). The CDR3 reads CASSGSRGITEAFF. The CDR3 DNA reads TGTGCCAGCAGCGGCTCACGGGGGATCACTGAAGCTTTCTTT.